These 8 T cell receptor beta chains originate from one sample sequenced in a study of CD8+ T cells in alopecia areata (dated by TCRdb to the late 2010s). Preparation of the library involved the immunoSEQ multiplex PCR assay. RNA was extracted from all samples and reverse transcribed into cDNA as template for TCR sequencing. Held by TCRdb, this immuneACCESS table contains in-frame sequences only and omits some clones. Under half of the omission traces to an unresolved V gene where checked; the cause of the rest is unknown. In this sample the table shows around 270,000 clones, roughly 50% of which occur a single time. The ten biggest clones cover more than 1.5% of the sample. The time point tag for this specimen amounts to: 20 to 30 weeks on oral tofacitinib. The label giving this sample's treatment or condition can be read as: oral pan-JAK inhibitor, 5-10 mg twice daily. The material was CD4+ T cells sorted from blood, obtained at week 24, from a patient treated with tofacitinib. These receptors were taken from a human donor with alopecia areata.

The rearrangement links TRBV30 to TRBJ1-4, with 9 nucleotides matching TRBD1. The CDR3 totals 15 residues. V was clipped by 2 bases and J by 8 bases; unmatched bases: 9. Germline CDR1 and CDR2: GTSNPN and SVGIG (reference sequence). The CDR3 spells CAWSPGTGLYEKLFF. The CDR3, as DNA: TGTGCCTGGAGTCCCGGGACAGGGTTATACGAAAAACTGTTTTTT.

The chain recombines TRBV30 with TRBJ1-1; no firm D call. Germline CDR1 and CDR2: GTSNPN and SVGIG (reference sequence). The CDR3 totals 13 residues. Deletions cut 2 bases from V and 1 base from J, with 8 bases between. DNA of the CDR3: TGTGCCTGGAGTAGAGGAGGGAACACTGAAGCTTTCTTT. Translation gives CAWSRGGNTEAFF.

The V call is TRBV7-9, the J call TRBJ1-2; D gene ambiguous. The CDR3 runs to 13 residues. Germline-derived CDR1 and CDR2 are SEHNR and FQNEAQ (reference sequence). The germline V and J ends were trimmed by 1 base and 6 bases, with 9 bases remaining between them. The CDR3 spells CASSLGERHGYTF. The CDR3 nucleotides read TGTGCCAGCAGCTTAGGGGAACGGCATGGCTACACCTTC.

The chain is built from TRBV25-1 and TRBJ2-5; D gene ambiguous. Trimming removed 7 bases from V and 6 bases from J, with 18 bases in between. The CDR3 has 14 residues. The germline CDR1 and CDR2 sequences are MGHDK and SYGVNS. The CDR3 DNA follows: TGTGCCAGCACTCACCCGGGCCCAGATCAGACCCAGTACTTC. Translated, it gives CASTHPGPDQTQYF.

This chain joins TRBV25-1 and TRBJ2-7; D possibly uses TRBD1 or TRBD2 (6 bases each). Germline CDR1 and CDR2: MGHDK and SYGVNS. The CDR3 length is 15 residues. Trimming removed 4 bases from V and 7 bases from J, with 20 bases in between. As DNA, the CDR3 is TGTGCCAGCAGTGTATCTGGGGGGCCGACTGAGGAGCAGTACTTC. It translates to CASSVSGGPTEEQYF.

The chain combines TRBV30 with TRBJ1-2; 7 nucleotides agree with TRBD1. J lost 2 bases, V lost 8 bases, and 5 bases had no gene match. The CDR3 is 12 residues long. The V gene's germline CDR1 is GTSNPN and CDR2 SVGIG (reference sequence). CDR3 sequence (DNA): TGTGCCCTCAAGACAGGGAACTATGGCTACACCTTC. Protein: CALKTGNYGYTF. Complete variable domain (other parts from reference TRBV30 and TRBJ1-2): SQTIHQWPATLVQPVGSPLSLECTVEGTSNPNLYWYRQAAGRGLQLLFYSVGIGQISSEVPQNLSASRPQDRQFILSSKKLLLSDSGFYLCALKTGNYGYTFGSGTRLTVV.

The chain has TRBV27 and TRBJ1-6, with 10 bases aligning to TRBD1. J gave up 8 bases and V 5 bases, and 6 bases lay outside the gene matches. Per the germline V gene, CDR1 is MNHEY and CDR2 is SMNVEV (reference sequence). The CDR3 spans 15 residues. The CDR3 is CASSRQGARDSPLHF. The CDR3 nucleotides read TGTGCCAGCAGTAGACAGGGGGCGCGGGATTCACCCCTCCACTTT.

The chain employs TRBV4-1 and TRBJ2-1; the match to TRBD2 covers 13 bases. Germline V lookup: CDR1 MGHRA, CDR2 YSYEKL. The V and J ends lost 6 bases and 2 bases, in that order; junction bases with no gene match: 4. The CDR3 has 16 residues. CDR3 in DNA: TGCGCCAGCAGGAGGACTAGCGGGGGACCCTACAATGAGCAGTTCTTC. Its translation is CASRRTSGGPYNEQFF.